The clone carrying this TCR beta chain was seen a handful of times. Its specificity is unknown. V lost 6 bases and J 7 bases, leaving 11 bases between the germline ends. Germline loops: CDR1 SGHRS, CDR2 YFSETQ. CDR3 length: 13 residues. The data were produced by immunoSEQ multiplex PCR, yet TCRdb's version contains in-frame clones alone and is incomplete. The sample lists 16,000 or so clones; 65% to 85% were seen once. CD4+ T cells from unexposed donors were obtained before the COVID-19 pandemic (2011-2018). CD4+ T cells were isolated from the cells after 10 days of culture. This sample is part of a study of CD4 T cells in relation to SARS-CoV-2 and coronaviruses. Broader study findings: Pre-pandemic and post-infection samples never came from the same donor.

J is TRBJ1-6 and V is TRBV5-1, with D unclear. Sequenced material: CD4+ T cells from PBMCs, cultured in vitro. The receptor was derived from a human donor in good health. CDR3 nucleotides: TGCGCCAGCAACAACGGGGTCAATTCACCCCTCCACTTT. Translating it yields CASNNGVNSPLHF.